This TCR beta chain was recovered during a study of blood T cell repertoires in COVID-19. Across the study: Samples came from the United States, Italy and Spain, spanning acute and convalescent COVID-19. In each case, the material was cDNA or gDNA derived from T cells, B-cell-depleted T cells, or PBMCs.

Participant-given clinical history determined each cohort assignment. Using immunoSEQ multiplex PCR, the repertoire was profiled, and TCRdb retains in-frame clones only, with some absent. The sample gives around 250,000 clones, approximately 90% of which show up once; approximately 4% is in the top ten. The sequence came from a woman in her 30s with acute COVID-19. Material for sequencing was PBMCs or T cells enriched from blood (not recorded which).

In nucleotides, the CDR3 is TGTGCCAGCCGCCGGACAGGGAGCTCCTACGAGCAGTACTTC. Amino acid sequence: CASRRTGSSYEQYF. The chain links TRBV27 to TRBJ2-7; 8 bases are a match to TRBD1. CDR1 is MNHEY, CDR2 SMNVEV, per germline (reference sequence). The V segment lost 8 bases and the J segment 0 bases; nucleotides outside the gene matches: 6. The CDR3 is 14 amino acids.